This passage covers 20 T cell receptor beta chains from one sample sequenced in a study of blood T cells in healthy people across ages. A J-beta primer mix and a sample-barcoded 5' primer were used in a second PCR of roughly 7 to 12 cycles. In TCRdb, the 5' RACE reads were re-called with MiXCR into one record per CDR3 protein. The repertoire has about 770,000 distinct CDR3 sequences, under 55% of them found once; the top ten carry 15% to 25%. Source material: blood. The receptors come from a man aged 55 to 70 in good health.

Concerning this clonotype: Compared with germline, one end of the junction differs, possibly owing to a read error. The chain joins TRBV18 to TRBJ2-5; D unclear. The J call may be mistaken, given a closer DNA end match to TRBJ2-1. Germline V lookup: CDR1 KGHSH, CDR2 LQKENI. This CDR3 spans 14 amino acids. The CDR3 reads CASSHKPYQETQFF. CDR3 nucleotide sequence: TGTGCCAGTTCACACAAACCGTACCAAGAGACCCAGTTCTTC.

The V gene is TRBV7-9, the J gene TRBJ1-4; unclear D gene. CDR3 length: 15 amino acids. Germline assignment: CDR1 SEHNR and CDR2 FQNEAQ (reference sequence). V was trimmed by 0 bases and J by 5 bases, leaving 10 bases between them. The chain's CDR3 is CASSLAGRINEKLFF. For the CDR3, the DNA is TGTGCCAGCAGCTTAGCGGGCAGGATAAATGAAAAACTGTTTTTT.

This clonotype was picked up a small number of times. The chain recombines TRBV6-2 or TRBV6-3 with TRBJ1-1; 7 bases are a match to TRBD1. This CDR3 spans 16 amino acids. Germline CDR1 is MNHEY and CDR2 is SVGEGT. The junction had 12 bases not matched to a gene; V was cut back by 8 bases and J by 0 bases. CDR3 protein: CASGPRGQGMNTEAFF. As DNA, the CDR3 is TGTGCCAGCGGCCCAAGGGGGCAGGGAATGAACACTGAAGCTTTCTTT.

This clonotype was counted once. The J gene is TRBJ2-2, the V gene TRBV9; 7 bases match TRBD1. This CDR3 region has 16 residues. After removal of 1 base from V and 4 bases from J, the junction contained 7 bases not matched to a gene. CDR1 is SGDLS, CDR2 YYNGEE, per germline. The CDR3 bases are TGTGCCAGCAGCGTATCCCCTGGACAGGCCACCGGGGAGCTGTTTTTT. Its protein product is CASSVSPGQATGELFF. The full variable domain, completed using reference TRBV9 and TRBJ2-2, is DSGVTQTPKHLITATGQRVTLRCSPRSGDLSVYWYQQSLDQGLQFLIQYYNGEERAKGNILERFSAQQFPDLHSELNLSSLELGDSALYFCASSVSPGQATGELFFGEGSRLTVL.

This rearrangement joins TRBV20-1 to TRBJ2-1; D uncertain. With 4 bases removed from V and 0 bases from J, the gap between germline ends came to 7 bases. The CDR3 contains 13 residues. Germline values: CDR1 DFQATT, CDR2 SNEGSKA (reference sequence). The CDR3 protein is CSANTVSYNEQFF. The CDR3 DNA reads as TGCAGTGCTAATACAGTCTCCTACAATGAGCAGTTCTTC.

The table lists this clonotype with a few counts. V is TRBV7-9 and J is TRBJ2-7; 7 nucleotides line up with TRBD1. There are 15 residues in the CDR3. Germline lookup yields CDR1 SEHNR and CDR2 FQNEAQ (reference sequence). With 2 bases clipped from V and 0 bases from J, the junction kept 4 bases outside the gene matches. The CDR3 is CASSLSGTASYEQYF. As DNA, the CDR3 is TGTGCCAGCAGCTTAAGTGGGACAGCCTCCTACGAGCAGTACTTC.

CDR3 nucleotides: TGTGCCACCAGTGATTTTATGGCAGGGATCACAGATACGCAGTATTTT. It translates to CATSDFMAGITDTQYF. The chain combines TRBV24-1 with TRBJ2-3, with a tentative D call TRBD1 (5 bases). Trimming stripped 1 base from V and 2 bases from J, with 12 bases between. This CDR3 region has 16 residues. CDR1 and CDR2 (germline): KGHDR, SFDVKD.

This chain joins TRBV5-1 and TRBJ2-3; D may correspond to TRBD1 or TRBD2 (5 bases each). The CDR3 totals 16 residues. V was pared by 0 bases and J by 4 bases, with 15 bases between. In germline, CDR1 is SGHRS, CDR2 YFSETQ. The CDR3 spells CASSLARGFGSDTQYF. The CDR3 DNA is TGCGCCAGCAGCTTGGCGAGGGGTTTTGGTTCAGATACGCAGTATTTT.

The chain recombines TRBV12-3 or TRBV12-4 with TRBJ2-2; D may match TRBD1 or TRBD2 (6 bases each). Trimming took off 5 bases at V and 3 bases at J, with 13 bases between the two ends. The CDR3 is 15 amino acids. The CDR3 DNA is TGTGCCAGCAGTCTACGGGGGCTAGACACCGGGGAGCTGTTTTTT. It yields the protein CASSLRGLDTGELFF.

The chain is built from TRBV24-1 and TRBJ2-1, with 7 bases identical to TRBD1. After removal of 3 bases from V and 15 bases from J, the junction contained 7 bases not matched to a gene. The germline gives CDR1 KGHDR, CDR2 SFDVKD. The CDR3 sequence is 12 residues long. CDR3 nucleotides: TGTGCCACCAGTGATCCTACAGGGGCGTGGTTCTTC. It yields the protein CATSDPTGAWFF.

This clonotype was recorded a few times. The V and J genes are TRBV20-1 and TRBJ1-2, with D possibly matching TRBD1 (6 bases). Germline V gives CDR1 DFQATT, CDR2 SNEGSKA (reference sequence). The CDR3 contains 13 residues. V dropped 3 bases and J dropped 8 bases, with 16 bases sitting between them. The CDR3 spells CSASGTPLMGYTF. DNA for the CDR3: TGCAGTGCTAGTGGGACACCCTTGATGGGCTACACCTTC.

The CDR3 DNA follows: TGCAGTGCTAGCCTTTATACAGGGTTACTGGAGACCCAGTACTTC. Amino acids: CSASLYTGLLETQYF. The V call is TRBV20-1, the J call TRBJ2-5; the D gene is possibly TRBD1 (6 bases). CDR1 and CDR2 from the germline V gene are DFQATT and SNEGSKA (reference sequence). Trimming took 3 bases from V and 5 from J, leaving 19 bases between them. This CDR3 spans 15 amino acids.

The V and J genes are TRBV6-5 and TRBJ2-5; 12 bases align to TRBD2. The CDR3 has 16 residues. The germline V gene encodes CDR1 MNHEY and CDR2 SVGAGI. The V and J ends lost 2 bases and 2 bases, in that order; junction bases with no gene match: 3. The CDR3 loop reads CASSYGTSGSQETQYF. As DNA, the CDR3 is TGTGCCAGCAGTTACGGGACTAGCGGGTCACAAGAGACCCAGTACTTC.

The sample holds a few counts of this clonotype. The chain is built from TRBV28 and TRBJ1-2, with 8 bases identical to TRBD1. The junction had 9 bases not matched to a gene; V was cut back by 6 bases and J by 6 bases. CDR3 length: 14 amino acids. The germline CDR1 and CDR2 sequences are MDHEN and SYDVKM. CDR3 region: CASSRRQGFHGYTF. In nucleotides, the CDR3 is TGTGCCAGCAGCCGGCGACAGGGGTTCCATGGCTACACCTTC.

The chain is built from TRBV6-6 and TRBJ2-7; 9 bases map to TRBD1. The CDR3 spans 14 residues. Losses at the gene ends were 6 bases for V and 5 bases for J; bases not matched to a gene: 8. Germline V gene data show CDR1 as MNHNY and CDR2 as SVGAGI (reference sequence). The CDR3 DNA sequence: TGTGCCAGCAGCACCGGGACAGGGAGGAACGAGCAGTACTTC. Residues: CASSTGTGRNEQYF.

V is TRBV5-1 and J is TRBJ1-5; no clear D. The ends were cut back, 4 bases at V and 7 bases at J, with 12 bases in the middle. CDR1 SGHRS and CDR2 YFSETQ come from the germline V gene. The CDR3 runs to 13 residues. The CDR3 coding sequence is TGCGCCAGCAGCGAGGGAAACAACCAGCCCCAGCATTTT. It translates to CASSEGNNQPQHF. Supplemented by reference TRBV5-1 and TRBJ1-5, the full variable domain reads KAGVTQTPRYLIKTRGQQVTLSCSPISGHRSVSWYQQTPGQGLQFLFEYFSETQRNKGNFPGRFSGRQFSNSRSEMNVSTLELGDSALYLCASSEGNNQPQHFGDGTRLSIL.

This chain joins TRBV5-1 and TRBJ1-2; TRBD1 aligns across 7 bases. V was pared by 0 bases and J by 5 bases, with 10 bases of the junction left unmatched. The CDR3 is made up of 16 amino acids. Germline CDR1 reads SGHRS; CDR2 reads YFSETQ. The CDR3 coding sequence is TGCGCCAGCAGCTTGGGAGTACAGGGGTCAGGGTATGGCTACACCTTC. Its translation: CASSLGVQGSGYGYTF. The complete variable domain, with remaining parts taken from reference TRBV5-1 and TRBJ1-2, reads KAGVTQTPRYLIKTRGQQVTLSCSPISGHRSVSWYQQTPGQGLQFLFEYFSETQRNKGNFPGRFSGRQFSNSRSEMNVSTLELGDSALYLCASSLGVQGSGYGYTFGSGTRLTVV.

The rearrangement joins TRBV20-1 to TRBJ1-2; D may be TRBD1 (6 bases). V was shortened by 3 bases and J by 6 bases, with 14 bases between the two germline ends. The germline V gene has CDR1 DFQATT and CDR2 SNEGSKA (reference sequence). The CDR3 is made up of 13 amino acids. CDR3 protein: CSASSGGRNGYTF. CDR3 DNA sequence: TGCAGTGCTAGTAGTGGGGGCAGGAATGGCTACACCTTC.

The CDR3 sequence: CAWREGGGGYTF. Here the CDR3 DNA reads TGTGCCTGGAGAGAGGGAGGGGGCGGCTACACCTTC. The genes are TRBV30 and TRBJ1-2; 7 bases are a match to TRBD1. The CDR3 has 12 amino acids. After removal of 3 bases from V and 8 bases from J, the junction contained 6 bases not matched to a gene. CDR1 is GTSNPN and CDR2 is SVGIG in the germline V gene (reference sequence).

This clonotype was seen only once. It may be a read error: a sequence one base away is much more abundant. The CDR3 bases are TGCAACGTTCCAGGTCCGGCAGGGGATGACTACGAGCAGTACTTC. It specifies CNVPGPAGDDYEQYF. The V gene is TRBV29-1, the J gene TRBJ2-4; tentatively, D is TRBD1 (6 bases). The last part of the DNA fits TRBJ2-7 better; the J call may be wrong. The CDR3 sequence is 15 residues long. From germline, CDR1 is SQVTM and CDR2 ANQGSEA.